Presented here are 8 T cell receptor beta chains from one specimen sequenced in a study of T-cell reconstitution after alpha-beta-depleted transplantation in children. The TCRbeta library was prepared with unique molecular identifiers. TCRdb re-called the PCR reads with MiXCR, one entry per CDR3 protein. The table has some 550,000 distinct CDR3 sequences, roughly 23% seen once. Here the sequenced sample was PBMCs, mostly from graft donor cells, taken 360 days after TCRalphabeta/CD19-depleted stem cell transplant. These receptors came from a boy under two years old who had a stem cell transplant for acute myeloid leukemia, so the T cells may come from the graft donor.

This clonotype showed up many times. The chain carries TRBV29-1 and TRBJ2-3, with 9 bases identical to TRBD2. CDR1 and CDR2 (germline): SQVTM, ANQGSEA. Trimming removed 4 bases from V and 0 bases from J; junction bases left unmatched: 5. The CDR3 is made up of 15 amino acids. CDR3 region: CSVAPAGGSTDTQYF. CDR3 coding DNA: TGCAGCGTTGCCCCAGCGGGGGGTAGCACAGATACGCAGTATTTT.

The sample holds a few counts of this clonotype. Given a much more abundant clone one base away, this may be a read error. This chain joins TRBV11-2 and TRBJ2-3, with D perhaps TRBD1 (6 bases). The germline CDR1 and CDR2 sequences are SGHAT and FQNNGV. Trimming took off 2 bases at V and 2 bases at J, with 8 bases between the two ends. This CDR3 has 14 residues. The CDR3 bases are TGTGCCAGCAGCTTATGGGACACCACAGATACGCAGTATTTT. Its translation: CASSLWDTTDTQYF.

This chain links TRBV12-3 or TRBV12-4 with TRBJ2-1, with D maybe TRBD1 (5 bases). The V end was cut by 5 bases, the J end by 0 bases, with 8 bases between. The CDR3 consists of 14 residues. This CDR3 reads CASSRQSSYNEQFF. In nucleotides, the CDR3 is TGTGCCAGCAGTAGACAGAGCTCCTACAATGAGCAGTTCTTC.

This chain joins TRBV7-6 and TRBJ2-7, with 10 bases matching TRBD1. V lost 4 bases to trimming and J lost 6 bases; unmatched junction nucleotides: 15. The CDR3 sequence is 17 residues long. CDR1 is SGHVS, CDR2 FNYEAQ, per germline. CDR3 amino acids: CASSSLPNCDRGLEQYV. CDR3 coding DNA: TGTGCCAGCAGCTCACTCCCAAATTGCGACAGGGGGCTCGAGCAGTACGTC.

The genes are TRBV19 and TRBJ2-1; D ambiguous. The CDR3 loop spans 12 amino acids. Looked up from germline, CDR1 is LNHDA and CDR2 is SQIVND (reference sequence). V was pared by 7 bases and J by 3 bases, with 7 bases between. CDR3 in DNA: TGTGCCAGTACGACCGGCTACAATGAGCAGTTCTTC. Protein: CASTTGYNEQFF.

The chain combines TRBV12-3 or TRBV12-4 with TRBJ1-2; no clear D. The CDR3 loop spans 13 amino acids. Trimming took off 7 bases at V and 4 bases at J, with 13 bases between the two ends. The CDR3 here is CASKKELAYGYTF. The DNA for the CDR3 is TGTGCCAGCAAAAAGGAGCTGGCCTATGGCTACACCTTC.

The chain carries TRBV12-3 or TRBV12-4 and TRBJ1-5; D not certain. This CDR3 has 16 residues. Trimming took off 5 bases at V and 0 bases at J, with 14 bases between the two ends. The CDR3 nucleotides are TGTGCCAGCAGTCTCGGTGGAGAGGATAGCAATCAGCCCCAGCATTTT. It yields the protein CASSLGGEDSNQPQHF.

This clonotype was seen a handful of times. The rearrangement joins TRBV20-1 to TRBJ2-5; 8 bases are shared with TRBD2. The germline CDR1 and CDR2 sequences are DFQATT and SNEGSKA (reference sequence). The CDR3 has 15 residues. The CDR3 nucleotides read TGCAAGAGCATCGGGGGGGCCGGGTCGCCAGAGACCCAGTACTTC. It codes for CKSIGGAGSPETQYF.